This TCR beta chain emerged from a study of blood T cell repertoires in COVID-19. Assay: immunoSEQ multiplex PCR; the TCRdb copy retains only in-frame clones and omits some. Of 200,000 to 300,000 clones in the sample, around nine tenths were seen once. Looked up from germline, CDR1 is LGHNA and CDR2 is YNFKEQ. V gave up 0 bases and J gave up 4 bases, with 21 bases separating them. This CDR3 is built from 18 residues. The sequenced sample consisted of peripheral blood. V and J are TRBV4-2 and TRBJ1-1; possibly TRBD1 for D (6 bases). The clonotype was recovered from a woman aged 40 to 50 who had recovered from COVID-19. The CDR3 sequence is CASSQDSFSVQGTTEAFF. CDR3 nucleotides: TGTGCCAGCAGCCAAGATTCGTTTTCTGTCCAGGGGACCACTGAAGCTTTCTTT.